This is a list of T cell receptor beta chains from one sample in a study of blood T cell repertoires in COVID-19. Measured with immunoSEQ multiplex PCR; TCRdb has only the in-frame clones, and not every one. The sample comprises 320,000 or so clones, roughly 90% of which are singletons, and more than 0.8% rests with the top ten. The source material was PBMCs or T cells enriched from blood (not recorded which). The source is a woman in her 30s who had recovered from COVID-19. Each CDR3 is given with its conserved first and last residue. The D gene is left open where the match is weak. Clone size, where shown, is once, few, many, or a class for clones that have expanded.

j_call: TRBJ1-2; clone_size: .; v_call: TRBV4-1; d_call: .; cdr3_aa: CASSQAGGGKGNGYTF; cdr3_nt: TGCGCCAGCAGCCAAGCCGGGGGAGGGAAAGGGAATGGCTACACCTTC
j_call: TRBJ2-5; clone_size: .; v_call: TRBV3-1/TRBV3-2; d_call: TRBD1; cdr3_aa: CASSHLDRGIQETQYF; cdr3_nt: TGTGCCAGCAGCCATCTGGACAGGGGAATACAAGAGACCCAGTACTTC
j_call: TRBJ2-7; clone_size: .; v_call: TRBV28; d_call: .; cdr3_aa: CASSPSGNRADYEQYF; cdr3_nt: TGTGCCAGCAGTCCATCGGGGAACAGGGCGGACTACGAGCAGTACTTC
j_call: TRBJ2-7; clone_size: once; v_call: TRBV23-1; d_call: .; cdr3_aa: CASSQSGLLRGGSYEQYF; cdr3_nt: TGCGCCAGCAGTCAATCGGGGCTCCTTAGGGGAGGTAGCTACGAGCAGTACTTC
j_call: TRBJ1-2; clone_size: .; v_call: TRBV6-4; d_call: .; cdr3_aa: CASSDSPWVWGQVLNYGYTF; cdr3_nt: TGTGCCAGCAGTGACTCCCCCTGGGTATGGGGGCAGGTCCTCAACTATGGCTACACCTTC
j_call: TRBJ2-7; clone_size: .; v_call: TRBV14; d_call: TRBD1; cdr3_aa: CASSYRTGISYEQYF; cdr3_nt: TGTGCCAGCAGCTATCGGACAGGAATTTCCTACGAGCAGTACTTC
j_call: TRBJ1-6; clone_size: few; v_call: TRBV19; d_call: .; cdr3_aa: CASGQSSYNSPLHF; cdr3_nt: TGTGCCAGCGGACAAAGCTCCTATAATTCACCCCTCCACTTT
j_call: TRBJ1-1; clone_size: .; v_call: TRBV19; d_call: TRBD1; cdr3_aa: CASSARTGGVGTEAFF; cdr3_nt: TGTGCCAGTAGTGCGAGGACAGGGGGCGTTGGGACTGAAGCTTTCTTT
j_call: TRBJ2-1; clone_size: .; v_call: TRBV12-5; d_call: TRBD2; cdr3_aa: CASGHEAGGRHEQFF; cdr3_nt: TGTGCTAGTGGCCACGAAGCGGGGGGCCGGCATGAGCAGTTCTTC
j_call: TRBJ1-1; clone_size: .; v_call: TRBV30; d_call: .; cdr3_aa: CAWSPEQRNTEAFF; cdr3_nt: TGTGCCTGGAGTCCCGAACAGAGGAACACTGAAGCTTTCTTT
j_call: TRBJ1-5; clone_size: .; v_call: TRBV19; d_call: TRBD1; cdr3_aa: CATKQGASQPQHF; cdr3_nt: TGTGCCACCAAACAGGGGGCAAGTCAGCCCCAGCATTTT
j_call: TRBJ2-5; clone_size: .; v_call: TRBV29-1; d_call: TRBD2; cdr3_aa: CSVTPGLAGGYQETQYF; cdr3_nt: TGCAGCGTCACCCCGGGACTAGCGGGGGGCTACCAAGAGACCCAGTACTTC
j_call: TRBJ2-5; clone_size: .; v_call: TRBV18; d_call: TRBD1; cdr3_aa: CASSLTGEETQYF; cdr3_nt: TGTGCCAGCTCCCTGACAGGGGAGGAGACCCAGTACTTC
j_call: TRBJ2-7; clone_size: .; v_call: TRBV7-8; d_call: TRBD2; cdr3_aa: CASSLGTGGSYEQYF; cdr3_nt: TGTGCCAGCAGCTTGGGGACGGGGGGCTCCTACGAGCAGTACTTC
j_call: TRBJ2-7; clone_size: few; v_call: TRBV3-1/TRBV3-2; d_call: .; cdr3_aa: CASSRDKESGNYYEQYF; cdr3_nt: TGTGCCAGCAGCCGAGATAAGGAGTCAGGGAACTACTACGAGCAGTACTTC
j_call: TRBJ1-6; clone_size: .; v_call: TRBV3-1/TRBV3-2; d_call: .; cdr3_aa: CASSLELQGTNSPLHF; cdr3_nt: TGTGCCAGCAGCCTAGAACTACAGGGAACCAATTCACCCCTCCACTTT
j_call: TRBJ1-2; clone_size: once; v_call: TRBV27; d_call: TRBD1; cdr3_aa: CASSSLGGTGDGYTF; cdr3_nt: TGTGCCAGCAGTAGCCTTGGCGGGACAGGGGACGGCTACACCTTC
j_call: TRBJ2-7; clone_size: .; v_call: TRBV25-1; d_call: TRBD1; cdr3_aa: CASSEADRVVVYF; cdr3_nt: TGTGCCAGCAGTGAAGCGGACAGGGTGGTGGTATACTTC
j_call: TRBJ1-6; clone_size: once; v_call: TRBV10-3; d_call: .; cdr3_aa: CAISESGTLGSPLHF; cdr3_nt: TGTGCCATCAGTGAGTCGGGGACTTTGGGTTCACCCCTCCACTTT
j_call: TRBJ2-1; clone_size: .; v_call: TRBV6-1; d_call: .; cdr3_aa: CASSESAGGNNEQFF; cdr3_nt: TGTGCCAGCAGTGAATCGGCAGGGGGGAACAATGAGCAGTTCTTC
j_call: TRBJ2-1; clone_size: .; v_call: TRBV30; d_call: .; cdr3_aa: CAWSPPPSRGQFF; cdr3_nt: TGTGCCTGGAGTCCCCCCCCGAGTCGGGGGCAGTTCTTC
j_call: TRBJ2-7; clone_size: .; v_call: TRBV6-2/TRBV6-3; d_call: .; cdr3_aa: CASSSSRLYEQYF; cdr3_nt: TGTGCCAGCAGTTCATCCAGGCTCTACGAGCAGTACTTC
j_call: TRBJ2-2; clone_size: .; v_call: TRBV27; d_call: TRBD1; cdr3_aa: CASSTIGDRGTGELFF; cdr3_nt: TGTGCCAGCAGTACGATAGGGGACAGGGGGACCGGGGAGCTGTTTTTT
j_call: TRBJ1-4; clone_size: .; v_call: TRBV3-1/TRBV3-2; d_call: .; cdr3_aa: CASSVPGVDEKLFF; cdr3_nt: TGTGCCAGCTCGGTCCCGGGGGTGGATGAAAAACTGTTTTTT
j_call: TRBJ2-5; clone_size: .; v_call: TRBV24-1; d_call: TRBD1; cdr3_aa: CATSDSYRGETQYF; cdr3_nt: TGTGCCACCAGTGATTCCTACAGGGGAGAGACCCAGTACTTC
j_call: TRBJ1-1; clone_size: .; v_call: TRBV24-1; d_call: .; cdr3_aa: CATSATGGTEAFF; cdr3_nt: TGTGCCACCAGTGCAACCGGGGGCACTGAAGCTTTCTTT
j_call: TRBJ1-6; clone_size: .; v_call: TRBV4-1; d_call: TRBD1; cdr3_aa: CASSREPGGNSPLHF; cdr3_nt: TGCGCCAGCAGCCGTGAACCAGGGGGTAATTCACCCCTCCACTTT
j_call: TRBJ2-3; clone_size: .; v_call: TRBV5-1; d_call: TRBD1; cdr3_aa: CASSPTQGGTDTQYF; cdr3_nt: TGCGCCAGCAGCCCAACCCAGGGGGGCACAGATACGCAGTATTTT
j_call: TRBJ1-2; clone_size: few; v_call: TRBV10-3; d_call: .; cdr3_aa: CAISSSRASNYGYTF; cdr3_nt: TGTGCCATCAGTTCCAGCAGGGCATCTAACTATGGCTACACCTTC
j_call: TRBJ2-7; clone_size: once; v_call: TRBV9; d_call: TRBD2; cdr3_aa: CASSARPRGGEELEQYF; cdr3_nt: TGTGCCAGCAGCGCACGCCCCCGCGGGGGAGAAGAACTCGAGCAGTACTTC
j_call: TRBJ2-1; clone_size: once; v_call: TRBV3-1/TRBV3-2; d_call: TRBD2; cdr3_aa: CASSQGGGNEQFF; cdr3_nt: TGTGCCAGCAGCCAAGGGGGAGGGAATGAGCAGTTCTTC
j_call: TRBJ2-3; clone_size: .; v_call: TRBV9; d_call: .; cdr3_aa: CASSPPHPGTDTQYF; cdr3_nt: TGTGCCAGCAGCCCACCCCATCCCGGGACAGATACGCAGTATTTT